These 15 T cell receptor beta chains were all obtained from the same sample, sequenced in a study of T-cell reconstitution after alpha-beta-depleted transplantation in children. For TCRbeta, the library was prepared with unique molecular identifiers. One entry per CDR3 protein, called by TCRdb with MiXCR from the PCR reads. The sample yields around 94,000 distinct CDR3 sequences, approximately 5.4% seen once. Specimen: PBMCs, mostly from graft donor cells, collected 60 days after TCRalphabeta/CD19-depleted stem cell transplant. These receptor sequences come from a female patient between 2 and 15 years old who had a stem cell transplant for Fanconi anemia, so the T cells may come from the graft donor.

V usage is TRBV12-3 or TRBV12-4 and J usage is TRBJ2-1; 13 bases are a match to TRBD2. The CDR3 sequence is 16 residues long. The V segment lost 5 bases and the J segment 6 bases; nucleotides outside the gene matches: 7. For the CDR3, the DNA is TGTGCCAGCAGTCCCAGGACTAGCGGGAGATCCAATGAGCAGTTCTTC. As protein: CASSPRTSGRSNEQFF.

The rearrangement links TRBV5-6 to TRBJ1-1, with D unresolved. With 1 base removed from V and 4 bases from J, the gap between germline ends came to 17 bases. This CDR3 is 16 amino acids long. Germline CDR1 SGHDT, CDR2 YYEEEE. The CDR3 reads CASSLSQTRLGTEAFF. CDR3 DNA: TGTGCCAGCAGCTTGTCACAGACCCGACTGGGCACTGAAGCTTTCTTT.

This clonotype was counted a few times. The genes are TRBV2 and TRBJ2-7; TRBD2 aligns across 11 bases. From germline, CDR1 is SNHLY and CDR2 FYNNEI. The CDR3 has 14 residues. With 5 bases clipped from V and 4 bases from J, the junction kept 4 bases outside the gene matches. CDR3 coding DNA: TGTGCCAGCAGTCGACTAGCGGGAAATTACGAGCAGTACTTC. Residues: CASSRLAGNYEQYF.

This clonotype was observed a few times. This chain joins TRBV7-2 and TRBJ1-1; D unresolved. In germline, CDR1 is SGHTA, CDR2 FQGNSA. V was shortened by 2 bases and J by 1 base, with 14 bases between the two germline ends. CDR3 length: 16 amino acids. The CDR3 protein is CASSLHPGLGNTEAFF. CDR3 coding DNA: TGTGCCAGCAGCTTACATCCCGGACTCGGGAACACTGAAGCTTTCTTT.

This clonotype was observed many times. V gene TRBV12-3 or TRBV12-4 combines with J gene TRBJ1-5; the D is unclear. There are 13 residues in the CDR3. V was shortened by 4 bases and J by 7 bases, with 11 bases between the two germline ends. CDR3 amino acids: CASSSEGYQPQHF. CDR3 nucleotides: TGTGCCAGCAGTTCTGAAGGGTACCAGCCCCAGCATTTT.

This clonotype was detected many times. This chain joins TRBV18 and TRBJ2-5; D remains unclear. Germline-derived CDR1 and CDR2 are KGHSH and LQKENI. The germline V and J ends were trimmed by 0 bases and 5 bases, with 4 bases remaining between them. The length of the CDR3 is 12 residues. The CDR3 DNA reads TGTGCCAGCTCACCACCTACCGAGACCCAGTACTTC. Translated, it gives CASSPPTETQYF.

The V call is TRBV7-8, the J call TRBJ2-1; TRBD2 aligns across 16 bases. The junction had 14 bases not matched to a gene; V was cut back by 5 bases and J by 7 bases. The length of the CDR3 is 19 residues. Germline V lookup: CDR1 SGHVS, CDR2 FQNEAQ. The CDR3 spells CASSPPGLAGGTRRNEQFF. CDR3 bases: TGTGCCAGCAGCCCCCCGGGACTAGCGGGAGGGACCCGTAGGAATGAGCAGTTCTTC.

V is TRBV5-1 and J is TRBJ2-4; D is possibly TRBD1 or TRBD2 (5 bases each). This CDR3 has 16 amino acids. V was cut by 0 bases and J by 4 bases, with 14 bases left in between. In germline, CDR1 is SGHRS, CDR2 YFSETQ. CDR3 bases: TGCGCCAGCAGCTTGGAGGACTGGGACGGAAAAAACATTCAGTACTTC. Encoded protein: CASSLEDWDGKNIQYF. Supplemented by reference TRBV5-1 and TRBJ2-4, the full variable domain reads KAGVTQTPRYLIKTRGQQVTLSCSPISGHRSVSWYQQTPGQGLQFLFEYFSETQRNKGNFPGRFSGRQFSNSRSEMNVSTLELGDSALYLCASSLEDWDGKNIQYFGAGTRLSVL.

The sample holds many counts of this clonotype. For the CDR3, the DNA is TGTGCCATCAGTGAGGAACGACAGCTTTATGGCTACACCTTC. It translates to CAISEERQLYGYTF. This rearrangement joins TRBV10-3 to TRBJ1-2; tentative D call: TRBD1 (5 bases). Per the germline V gene, CDR1 is ENHRY and CDR2 is SYGVKD. With 2 bases removed from V and 5 bases from J, the gap between germline ends came to 12 bases. The CDR3 length is 14 residues.

This clonotype showed up just a few times. The chain employs TRBV18 and TRBJ1-2; a possible D gene is TRBD1 (6 bases). The germline gives CDR1 KGHSH, CDR2 LQKENI. The CDR3 contains 17 residues. Trimming cost V 4 bases and J 5 bases, with 23 bases left between them. CDR3 region: CASSLLVQDSSPYGYTF. CDR3 nucleotides: TGTGCCAGCTCACTCCTGGTCCAGGACAGCTCGCCTTATGGCTACACCTTC.

This clonotype was observed many times. The chain combines TRBV12-3 or TRBV12-4 with TRBJ2-7, with a weak D call TRBD1 (5 bases). Deletions cut 3 bases from V and 2 bases from J, with 14 bases between. The CDR3 extends over 15 amino acids. The CDR3, as DNA: TGTGCCAGCAGTTTCTCAAGGGGATTGGCCTACGAGCAGTACTTC. It codes for CASSFSRGLAYEQYF.

There are a few counts of this clonotype. The gene calls are TRBV10-3 and TRBJ2-2, with TRBD1 as a possible D gene (5 bases). In germline, CDR1 is ENHRY, CDR2 SYGVKD. Trimming left V 5 bases short and J 4 bases short, with 8 bases between. The CDR3 extends over 13 amino acids. CDR3: CAISPQGTGELFF. CDR3 DNA sequence: TGTGCCATCAGTCCCCAGGGCACCGGGGAGCTGTTTTTT.

This clonotype came up many times. The chain carries TRBV20-1 and TRBJ2-5; 7 positions match TRBD1. This CDR3 spans 16 amino acids. Trimming at V came to 3 bases and at J to 9 bases, leaving 19 bases not matched to a gene. Looked up from germline, CDR1 is DFQATT and CDR2 is SNEGSKA (reference sequence). CDR3 residues: CSASSFVGDPQGAQYF. CDR3 bases: TGCAGTGCTAGCTCTTTCGTCGGGGACCCCCAGGGGGCCCAGTACTTC.

This clonotype came up a few times. The V gene is TRBV27, the J gene TRBJ2-1, with 9 positions matching TRBD1. CDR1 MNHEY and CDR2 SMNVEV come from the germline V gene (reference sequence). The CDR3 length is 18 residues. V dropped 6 bases and J dropped 6; count of bases not matched to a gene: 18. CDR3 coding DNA: TGTGCCAGCAGCCCCCAGCCCCCAAACAGGGGGCCCGGCAATGAGCAGTTCTTC. This encodes CASSPQPPNRGPGNEQFF.

This clonotype occurred many times. This chain joins TRBV7-2 and TRBJ2-5, with D tentatively TRBD1 (6 bases). CDR3 length equals 16 residues. The ends were cut back, 5 bases at V and 4 bases at J, with 20 bases in the middle. In germline, CDR1 is SGHTA, CDR2 FQGNSA. The CDR3 coding sequence is TGTGCCAGCAGCCAGAGACAGGTCGTATGGGGAGAGACCCAGTACTTC. This gives the protein CASSQRQVVWGETQYF.